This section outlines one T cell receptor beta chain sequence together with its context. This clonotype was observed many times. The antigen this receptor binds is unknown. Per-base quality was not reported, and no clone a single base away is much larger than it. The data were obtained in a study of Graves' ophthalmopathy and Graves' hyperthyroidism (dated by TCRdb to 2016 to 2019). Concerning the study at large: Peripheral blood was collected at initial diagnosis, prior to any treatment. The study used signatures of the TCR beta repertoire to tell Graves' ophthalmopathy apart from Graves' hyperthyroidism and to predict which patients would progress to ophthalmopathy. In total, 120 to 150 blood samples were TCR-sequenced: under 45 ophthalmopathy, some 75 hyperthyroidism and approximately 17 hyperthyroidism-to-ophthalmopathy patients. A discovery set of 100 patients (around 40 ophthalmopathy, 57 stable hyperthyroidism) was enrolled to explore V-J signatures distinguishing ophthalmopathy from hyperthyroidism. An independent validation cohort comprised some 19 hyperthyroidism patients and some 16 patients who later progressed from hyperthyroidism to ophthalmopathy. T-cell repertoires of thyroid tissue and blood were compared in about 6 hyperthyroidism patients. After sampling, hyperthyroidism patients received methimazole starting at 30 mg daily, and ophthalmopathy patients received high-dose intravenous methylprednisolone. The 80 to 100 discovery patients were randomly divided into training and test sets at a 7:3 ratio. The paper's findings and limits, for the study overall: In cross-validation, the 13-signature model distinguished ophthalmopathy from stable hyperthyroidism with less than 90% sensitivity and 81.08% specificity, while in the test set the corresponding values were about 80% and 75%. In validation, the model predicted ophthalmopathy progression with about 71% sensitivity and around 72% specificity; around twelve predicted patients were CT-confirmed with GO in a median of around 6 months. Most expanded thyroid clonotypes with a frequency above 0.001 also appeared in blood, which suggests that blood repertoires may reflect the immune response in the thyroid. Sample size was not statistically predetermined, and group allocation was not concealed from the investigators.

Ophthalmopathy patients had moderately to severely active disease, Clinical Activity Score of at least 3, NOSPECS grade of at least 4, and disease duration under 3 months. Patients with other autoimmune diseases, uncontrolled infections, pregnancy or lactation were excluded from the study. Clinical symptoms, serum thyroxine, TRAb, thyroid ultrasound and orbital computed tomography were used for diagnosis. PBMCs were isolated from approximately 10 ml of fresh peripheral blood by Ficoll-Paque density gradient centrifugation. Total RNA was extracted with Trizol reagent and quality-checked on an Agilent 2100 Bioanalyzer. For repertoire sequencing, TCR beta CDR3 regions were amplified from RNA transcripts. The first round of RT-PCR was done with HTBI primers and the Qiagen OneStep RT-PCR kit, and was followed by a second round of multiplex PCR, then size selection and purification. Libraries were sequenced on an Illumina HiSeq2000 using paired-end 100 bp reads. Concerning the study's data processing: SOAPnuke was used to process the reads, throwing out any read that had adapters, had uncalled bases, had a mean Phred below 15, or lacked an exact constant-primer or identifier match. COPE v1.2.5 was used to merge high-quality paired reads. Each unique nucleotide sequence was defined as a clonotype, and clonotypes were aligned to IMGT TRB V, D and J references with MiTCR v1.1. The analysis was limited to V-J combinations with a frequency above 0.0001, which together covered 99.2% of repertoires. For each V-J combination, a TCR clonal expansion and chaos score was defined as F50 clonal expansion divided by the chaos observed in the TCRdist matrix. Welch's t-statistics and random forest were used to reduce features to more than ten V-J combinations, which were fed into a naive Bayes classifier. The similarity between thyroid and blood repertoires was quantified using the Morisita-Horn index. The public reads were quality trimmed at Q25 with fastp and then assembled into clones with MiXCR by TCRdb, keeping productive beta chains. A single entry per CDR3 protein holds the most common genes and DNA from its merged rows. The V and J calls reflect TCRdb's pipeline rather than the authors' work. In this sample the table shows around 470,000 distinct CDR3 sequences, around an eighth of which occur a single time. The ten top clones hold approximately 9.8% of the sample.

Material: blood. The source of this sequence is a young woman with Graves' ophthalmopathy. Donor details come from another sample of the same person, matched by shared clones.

The sequenced DNA: TGTGCCACCAGTCCGGGACAGGTTGGAGGCTACACCTTC. This yields the protein CATSPGQVGGYTF. Recombination connected TRBV24-1 to TRBJ1-2; 8 bases in between match TRBD1. According to the germline V gene, CDR1 reads KGHDR and CDR2 reads SFDVKD. Taken from cysteine to phenylalanine, the CDR3 has 13 residues. Left in the record is the CDR3 DNA by itself, 39 bases read in frame from the first base. V is pruned by 6 bases and J by 8 bases, leaving 7 bases of the junction without a gene match.